This T cell receptor (beta chain) was obtained from a study of blood T cell repertoires in COVID-19. Study summary: Donors in the United States, Italy and Spain gave samples during acute or convalescent COVID-19. The analysed material was cDNA or gDNA that came from T cells, B-cell-depleted T cells, or PBMCs.

How the authors handled the data: Amplifying reference gene primers gave estimates of nucleated cell counts. This table comes from immunoSEQ multiplex PCR, and its TCRdb copy is limited to in-frame clones, with some not included. D and trimming were read from the DNA, whereas the V and J calls and clone size are those reported in that table. Seen here are more than 150,000 clones, 70% to 90% observed once, and the top ten hold under 0.7%. The CDR3 sequence is 13 residues long. The germline CDR1 and CDR2 sequences are SGHRS and YFSETQ. V lost 0 bases to trimming and J lost 6 bases; unmatched junction nucleotides: 1.

The origin of this receptor is a man aged 55 to 70 with COVID-19, enrolled during active disease. The sequencing input was peripheral blood. The rearrangement uses TRBV5-1 and TRBJ1-2; TRBD1 agrees at 8 bases. The CDR3 region is CASSLGDRNGYTF. The CDR3 DNA sequence: TGCGCCAGCAGCTTGGGGGACAGGAATGGCTACACCTTC.